The T cell receptor beta chain described here comes from a study of CD8+CD57+ T cells in acquired aplastic anemia. Study in general: The average for DNA from sorted CD4+ and CD8+ cells was 3.2 ug.

Of note for this clonotype: As yet, its antigen is unknown.

It was genomic DNA that served as the template for profiling TCR beta VDJ and CDR3. Each CDR3 protein gets one entry after TCRdb re-called the reads with MiXCR. The sample comprises around 430,000 distinct CDR3 sequences, approximately 32% of which are singletons, and about 0.8% rests with the top ten. The study's findings and limits: Patients and controls were found to share twenty-nine CD8+ CDR3 sequences.

Sequencing involved patients with CD8+CD57+ cell expansion previously shown by flow cytometry. Germline CDR1 is SGHAT and CDR2 is FQNNGV. The V and J ends lost 0 bases and 2 bases, in that order; junction bases with no gene match: 11. This CDR3 has 19 amino acids. The V and J genes are TRBV11-2 and TRBJ2-3; 10 bases map to TRBD2. Sample: sorted CD4+, CD8+, or CD8+CD57+ T cells (not recorded which) from PBMCs. This clonotype was sampled from a human donor with aplastic anemia. The CDR3 loop is CASSLDRLAGVPTTDTQYF. DNA of the CDR3: TGTGCCAGCAGCTTAGATCGGCTAGCGGGGGTCCCAACCACAGATACGCAGTATTTT.